The 16 T cell receptor beta chains presented below share a single source sample, sequenced in a study of T cell responses to AZD1222 COVID-19 vaccine (dated by TCRdb to the early 2020s). The time point label, as the study defines it: about 28 days (+/-7) after the second vaccine dose. The treatment or condition label, as the study defines it: meningococcal conjugate vaccine given as trial control. The library relied on the immunoSEQ multiplex PCR assay. TCRdb provides this immuneACCESS table in a form limited to in-frame rearrangements. Some clones are lacking; in checked studies, under half of them reflect an unresolved V gene, and why the rest are absent is not known. Present in this sample are over 150,000 clones, approximately 92% of which were seen just once. Together, the top ten hold roughly 1% of the sample. Sample: peripheral blood, taken 28 days after the second dose of the MenACWY control vaccine. The receptor source for this set is an adult who received the MenACWY meningococcal vaccine as a control.

The V call is TRBV6-6, the J call TRBJ1-1, with D perhaps TRBD1 (5 bases). The ends were cut back, 7 bases at V and 4 bases at J, with 10 bases in the middle. Germline-derived CDR1 and CDR2 are MNHNY and SVGAGI (reference sequence). The CDR3 extends over 12 amino acids. The CDR3 reads CASIVGGTEAFF. As DNA, the CDR3 is TGTGCCAGCATCGTTGGGGGCACTGAAGCTTTCTTT.

This sequence joins TRBV5-1 and TRBJ1-5; 10 bases align to TRBD1. Looked up from germline, CDR1 is SGHRS and CDR2 is YFSETQ. The CDR3 is 15 amino acids. J gave up 5 bases and V 3 bases, and 5 bases lay outside the gene matches. DNA for the CDR3: TGCGCCAGCAGCTCGACAGGGGGCCTGGATCAGCCCCAGCATTTT. This encodes CASSSTGGLDQPQHF.

The V call is TRBV3-1 (or the pseudogene TRBV3-2), the J call TRBJ1-2, with TRBD1 matching over 7 bases. The germline gives CDR1 LGHDT, CDR2 YNNKEL (reference sequence). J gave up 3 bases and V 5 bases, and 9 bases lay outside the gene matches. This CDR3 spans 15 amino acids. The CDR3 region has the DNA TGTGCCAGCAGCAACTGGGACAGCCAATACTATGGCTACACCTTC. Encoded protein: CASSNWDSQYYGYTF.

The chain employs TRBV11-3 and TRBJ1-1; D is unresolved. The V gene's germline CDR1 is SGHNT and CDR2 YENEEA. The CDR3 loop spans 13 amino acids. V was trimmed by 0 bases and J by 8 bases, leaving 10 bases between them. The CDR3, as DNA: TGTGCCAGCAGCTTAGATCTAACGACCGAAGCTTTCTTT. Translated: CASSLDLTTEAFF.

CDR3 loop: CASSYTGGPNEKLFF. The DNA of the CDR3 is TGTGCCAGCAGCTATACTGGGGGGCCGAATGAAAAACTGTTTTTT. The V call is TRBV5-4, the J call TRBJ1-4, with D perhaps matching TRBD1 (6 bases). Trimming stripped 3 bases from V and 5 bases from J, with 14 bases between. CDR1 and CDR2 from the germline V gene are SGHNT and YYREEE (reference sequence). This CDR3 has 15 residues.

This sequence joins TRBV2 and TRBJ1-4; 7 bases match TRBD1. The length of the CDR3 is 14 residues. Germline CDR1 and CDR2: SNHLY and FYNNEI. J gave up 5 bases and V 6 bases, and 6 bases lay outside the gene matches. CDR3 loop: CASRRGPRNEKLFF. CDR3 sequence (DNA): TGTGCCAGCAGGAGGGGGCCAAGGAATGAAAAACTGTTTTTT.

CDR3 nucleotides: TGTGCCAGCAGTGGGCGATTCGACAGGGTAAGGAGTGGCTACACCTTC. Translated: CASSGRFDRVRSGYTF. V gene TRBV25-1 combines with J gene TRBJ1-2; TRBD1 matches at 7 bases. Trimming took 4 bases from V and 7 from J; bases not matched to a gene: 15. CDR1 and CDR2 (germline): MGHDK, SYGVNS. The CDR3 covers 16 residues.

The chain couples TRBV7-2 to TRBJ1-1; 9 bases line up with TRBD1. V shed 4 bases and J 10 bases; nucleotides not matched to a gene: 4. Germline assignment: CDR1 SGHTA and CDR2 FQGNSA. The CDR3 runs to 12 residues. The CDR3 loop reads CASSSDRGSAFF. The CDR3 DNA follows: TGTGCCAGCAGCTCGGACAGGGGATCAGCTTTCTTT.

The table lists this clone with a count of one. V usage is TRBV7-9 and J usage is TRBJ1-2, with 11 bases identical to TRBD1. Germline V gene lookup returns CDR1 SEHNR and CDR2 FQNEAQ (reference sequence). The CDR3 is 15 residues long. The junction had 9 bases not matched to a gene; V was cut back by 5 bases and J by 7 bases. In DNA form, the CDR3 reads TGTGCCAGCAGCCCCGGGACAGGGGGAGAGGTTGGCTACACCTTC. Protein product: CASSPGTGGEVGYTF.

The chain joins TRBV12-2 to TRBJ1-3; the table gives TRBD1 as D, unverified against the DNA. TRBV12-2 constitutes a pseudogene. The CDR3 totals 20 residues. In nucleotides, the CDR3 is TGTGCAAGTCGCTTAGCGCTCCAGGGGGGAAAGAGTCGCGTAGAAAACACCATATATTTT. It translates to CASRLALQGGKSRVENTIYF.

The chain recombines TRBV18 with TRBJ2-7; TRBD1 agrees at 9 bases. The CDR3 consists of 16 residues. After removal of 0 bases from V and 6 bases from J, the junction contained 9 bases not matched to a gene. The germline CDR1 and CDR2 sequences are KGHSH and LQKENI. As DNA, the CDR3 is TGTGCCAGCTCACCACCCTCCCTGGGACAGGGTGGCGAGCAGTACTTC. Amino acids: CASSPPSLGQGGEQYF.

The genes are TRBV4-2 and TRBJ1-2; tentatively, D is TRBD1 (6 bases). Germline V gene data show CDR1 as LGHNA and CDR2 as YNFKEQ. The CDR3 consists of 15 residues. V was cut by 4 bases and J by 6 bases, with 18 bases left in between. Here the CDR3 reads CASSRGQESGHGYTF. As DNA, the CDR3 is TGTGCCAGCAGCCGGGGGCAAGAGTCAGGTCATGGCTACACCTTC.

This clone was counted only a few times. The chain has TRBV7-6 and TRBJ1-5, with D possibly being TRBD1 (5 bases). The CDR3 runs 16 residues. Trimming shortened V by 5 bases and J by 6 bases, and 20 bases separated the two germline ends. Germline CDR1 reads SGHVS; CDR2 reads FNYEAQ. CDR3 DNA: TGTGCCAGCAGCGCCATTGAGGGCAGGGAGGGTCAGCCCCAGCATTTT. Translated, it gives CASSAIEGREGQPQHF.

The chain uses TRBV9 and TRBJ1-5; D possibly corresponds to TRBD1 (5 bases). Germline V gene lookup returns CDR1 SGDLS and CDR2 YYNGEE. V shed 4 bases and J shed 7 bases, with 18 bases lying between them. The CDR3 runs to 15 residues. The CDR3 protein is CASSQTTGEGQPQHF. CDR3 DNA sequence: TGTGCCAGCAGCCAAACAACTGGGGAGGGGCAGCCCCAGCATTTT.

The rearrangement joins TRBV4-3 to TRBJ2-2, with 11 bases identical to TRBD1. V lost 1 base, J lost 2 bases, and 9 bases stayed unmatched. The CDR3 extends over 19 amino acids. CDR1 and CDR2 (germline): LGHNA, YSLEER. The CDR3 DNA reads TGCGCCAGCAGCCAAGTTTCCTCCGGGACAGGGGGTAACACCGGGGAGCTGTTTTTT. It codes for CASSQVSSGTGGNTGELFF.

Here the CDR3 DNA reads TGTGCCTGGAGTGGGGTCGGGGTTGGAGGCTACACCTTC. Amino acids: CAWSGVGVGGYTF. The rearrangement uses TRBV30 and TRBJ1-2; D is ambiguous. The CDR3 consists of 13 residues. V was clipped by 1 base and J by 8 bases, with 14 bases between them. CDR1 is GTSNPN and CDR2 is SVGIG in the germline V gene (reference sequence).